The next 9 T cell receptor beta chains were all read from a single sample in a study of T cell responses to AZD1222 COVID-19 vaccine. The method was immunoSEQ multiplex PCR; TCRdb's version includes in-frame clones alone and lacks a portion of them. Among 150,000 to 200,000 clones listed, 87% were seen once. The specimen was peripheral blood, collected on day 0 of MenACWY control vaccination. Receptor source: an adult in good health.

This clone was counted once. This rearrangement joins TRBV5-5 to TRBJ1-3; 10 bases are shared with TRBD1. The J segment lost 9 bases and the V segment lost 5 bases, leaving 11 bases of the junction unmatched. The CDR3 runs to 15 residues. The germline V gene has CDR1 SGHKS and CDR2 YYEKEE (reference sequence). The CDR3, as DNA: TGTGCCAGCAGTAACCGGGACAGGGGCCCGATCACCATATATTTT. Its protein product is CASSNRDRGPITIYF. Filled out from reference TRBV5-5 and TRBJ1-3, the complete variable domain reads DAGVTQSPTHLIKTRGQQVTLRCSPISGHKSVSWYQQVLGQGPQFIFQYYEKEERGRGNFPDRFSARQFPNYSSELNVNALLLGDSALYLCASSNRDRGPITIYFGEGSWLTVV.

CDR3 region: CASSPSYEQFF. The CDR3 DNA reads as TGTGCCAGCAGTCCAAGCTATGAGCAGTTCTTC. V gene TRBV28 combines with J gene TRBJ2-1; D remains ambiguous. CDR3 length equals 11 residues. V dropped 5 bases and J dropped 8 bases, with 7 bases sitting between them. Germline lookup yields CDR1 MDHEN and CDR2 SYDVKM.

The chain is built from TRBV7-9 and TRBJ2-7; 10 bases fit TRBD1. The ends lost 3 bases at V and 1 base at J; junction bases unmatched: 6. Germline V gives CDR1 SEHNR, CDR2 FQNEAQ (reference sequence). This CDR3 comprises 16 residues. The chain's CDR3 is CASSFSGTGVSYEQYF. The CDR3 DNA sequence: TGTGCCAGCAGCTTCTCCGGGACAGGGGTATCCTACGAGCAGTACTTC.

The rearrangement joins TRBV28 to TRBJ2-2, with 7 bases that match TRBD2. The CDR3 length is 15 residues. V gave up 7 bases and J gave up 0 bases; unmatched junction bases: 5. Germline V lookup: CDR1 MDHEN, CDR2 SYDVKM. The CDR3 is CASTLAAANTGELFF. The CDR3 nucleotides are TGTGCCAGCACCCTAGCGGCGGCGAACACCGGGGAGCTGTTTTTT.

The rearrangement uses TRBV15 and TRBJ2-7; D is ambiguous. The CDR3 length is 16 residues. Trimming shortened V by 0 bases and J by 0 bases, and 12 bases separated the two germline ends. CDR1 is LNHNV and CDR2 is YYDKDF in the germline V gene (reference sequence). The CDR3 region is CATSRDSGGSSYEQYF. The CDR3 nucleotides are TGTGCCACCAGCAGAGATTCGGGCGGAAGCTCCTACGAGCAGTACTTC. The full variable domain, its missing parts supplied by reference TRBV15 and TRBJ2-7, is DAMVIQNPRYQVTQFGKPVTLSCSQTLNHNVMYWYQQKSSQAPKLLFHYYDKDFNNEADTPDNFQSRRPNTSFCFLDIRSPGLGDTAMYLCATSRDSGGSSYEQYFGPGTRLTVT.

V usage is TRBV30 and J usage is TRBJ1-6, with D maybe TRBD1 (5 bases). The CDR3 is made up of 13 amino acids. The V and J ends lost 2 bases and 7 bases respectively, with 9 bases between them. The V gene's germline CDR1 is GTSNPN and CDR2 SVGIG (reference sequence). The CDR3 region has the DNA TGTGCCTGGAGTACGGGGCTAAATTCACCCCTCCACTTT. Translated: CAWSTGLNSPLHF. The full variable domain, completed using reference TRBV30 and TRBJ1-6, is SQTIHQWPATLVQPVGSPLSLECTVEGTSNPNLYWYRQAAGRGLQLLFYSVGIGQISSEVPQNLSASRPQDRQFILSSKKLLLSDSGFYLCAWSTGLNSPLHFGNGTRLTVT.

V gene TRBV28 combines with J gene TRBJ2-2, with D maybe TRBD2 (5 bases). The germline V gene has CDR1 MDHEN and CDR2 SYDVKM. Trimming pared 2 bases from V and 6 bases from J, leaving 10 bases between. The CDR3 is 14 amino acids. The CDR3 loop is CASSLLRTAGELFF. In DNA, the CDR3 is TGTGCCAGCAGTTTACTAAGGACTGCCGGGGAGCTGTTTTTT.

Details on this clone: Other DNA sequences of this sample code for an identical CDR3. The V call is TRBV5-1, the J call TRBJ1-1; D is perhaps TRBD1 (6 bases). V was clipped by 0 bases and J by 8 bases, with 8 bases between them. The germline CDR1 and CDR2 sequences are SGHRS and YFSETQ. CDR3 length: 12 amino acids. CDR3 nucleotide sequence: TGCGCCAGCAGCTTGGGTCAGGGGGAAGCTTTCTTT. This sequence encodes CASSLGQGEAFF. Variable domain in full (rest from reference TRBV5-1 and TRBJ1-1): KAGVTQTPRYLIKTRGQQVTLSCSPISGHRSVSWYQQTPGQGLQFLFEYFSETQRNKGNFPGRFSGRQFSNSRSEMNVSTLELGDSALYLCASSLGQGEAFFGQGTRLTVV.

The chain employs TRBV27 and TRBJ2-1, with D possibly TRBD2 on 6 matching bases. The CDR3 is made up of 16 amino acids. V shed 5 bases and J shed 0 bases, with 14 bases lying between them. The germline CDR1 and CDR2 sequences are MNHEY and SMNVEV (reference sequence). This CDR3 reads CASSRAGGGSYNEQFF. In DNA form, the CDR3 reads TGTGCCAGCAGTAGAGCCGGGGGTGGCTCCTACAATGAGCAGTTCTTC.